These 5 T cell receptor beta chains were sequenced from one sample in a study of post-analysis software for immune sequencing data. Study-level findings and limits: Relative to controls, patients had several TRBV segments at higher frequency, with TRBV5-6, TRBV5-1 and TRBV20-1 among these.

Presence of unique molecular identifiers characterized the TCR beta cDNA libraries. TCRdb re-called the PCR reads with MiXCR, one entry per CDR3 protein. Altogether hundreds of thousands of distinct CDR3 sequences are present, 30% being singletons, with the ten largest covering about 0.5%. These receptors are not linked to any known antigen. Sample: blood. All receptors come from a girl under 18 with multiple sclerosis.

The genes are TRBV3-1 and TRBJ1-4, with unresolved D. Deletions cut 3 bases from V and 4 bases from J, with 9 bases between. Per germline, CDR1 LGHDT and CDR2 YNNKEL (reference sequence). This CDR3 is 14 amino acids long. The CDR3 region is CASSQQTVNEKLFF. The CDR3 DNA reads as TGTGCCAGCAGCCAGCAGACCGTTAATGAAAAACTGTTTTTT. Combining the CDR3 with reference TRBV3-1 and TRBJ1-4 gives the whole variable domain DTAVSQTPKYLVTQMGNDKSIKCEQNLGHDTMYWYKQDSKKFLKIMFSYNNKELIINETVPNRFSPKSPDKAHLNLHINSLELGDSAVYFCASSQQTVNEKLFFGSGTQLSVL.

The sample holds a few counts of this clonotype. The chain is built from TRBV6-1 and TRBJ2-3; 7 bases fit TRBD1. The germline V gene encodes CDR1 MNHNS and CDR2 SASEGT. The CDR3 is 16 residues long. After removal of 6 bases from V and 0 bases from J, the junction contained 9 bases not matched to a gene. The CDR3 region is CASSRGQSLSTDTQYF. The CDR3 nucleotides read TGTGCCAGCAGCCGGGGACAGTCACTTAGCACAGATACGCAGTATTTT.

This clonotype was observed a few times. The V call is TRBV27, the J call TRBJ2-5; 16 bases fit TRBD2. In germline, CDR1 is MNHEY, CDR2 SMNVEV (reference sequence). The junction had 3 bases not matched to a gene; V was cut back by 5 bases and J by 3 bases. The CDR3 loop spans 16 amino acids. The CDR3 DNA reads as TGTGCCAGCAGTCCAGGGACTAGCGGGAGGGAAGAGACCCAGTACTTC. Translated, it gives CASSPGTSGREETQYF.

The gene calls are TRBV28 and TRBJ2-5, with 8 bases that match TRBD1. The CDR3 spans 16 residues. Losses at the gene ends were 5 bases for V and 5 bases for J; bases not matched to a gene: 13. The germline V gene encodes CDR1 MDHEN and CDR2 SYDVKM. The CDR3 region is CASSTSMTGDWETQYF. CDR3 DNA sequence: TGTGCCAGCAGTACCAGTATGACAGGGGATTGGGAGACCCAGTACTTC.

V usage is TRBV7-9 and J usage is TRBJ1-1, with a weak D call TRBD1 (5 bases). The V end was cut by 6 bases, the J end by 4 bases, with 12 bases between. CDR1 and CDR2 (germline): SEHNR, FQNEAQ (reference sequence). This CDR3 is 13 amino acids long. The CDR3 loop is CASSYAGGTEAFF. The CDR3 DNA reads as TGTGCCAGCAGTTACGCGGGGGGCACTGAAGCTTTCTTT. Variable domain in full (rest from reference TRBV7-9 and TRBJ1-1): DTGVSQNPRHKITKRGQNVTFRCDPISEHNRLYWYRQTLGQGPEFLTYFQNEAQLEKSRLLSDRFSAERPKGSFSTLEIQRTEQGDSAMYLCASSYAGGTEAFFGQGTRLTVV.